These T cell receptor beta chains were read from a single sample in a study of multiple sclerosis patients with progressive multifocal leukoencephalopathy. Clones were sequenced by immunoSEQ multiplex PCR, and TCRdb holds only the in-frame ones, with some missing. The data contain approximately 28,000 clones, roughly 90% of them seen just once; the ten biggest clones take up approximately 5.2%. The sequenced sample was PBMCs, obtained from a patient treated with natalizumab. The receptors were gathered from a woman aged 35 to 49 with progressive multifocal leukoencephalopathy. CDR3s include the opening cysteine and the closing phenylalanine or tryptophan. D genes are given only for firm matches. Clone size is shown for a subset of rows, as once, few, many or a class of expanded clone.

>TRBV5-6|once|TRBJ1-2|NA
CASSLPGVGYTF
TGTGCCAGCAGCTTACCGGGCGTGGGCTACACCTTC
>TRBV4-3|NA|TRBJ2-7|NA
CASSQDWVGSYEQYF
TGCGCCAGCAGCCAAGATTGGGTAGGGTCCTACGAGCAGTACTTC
>TRBV6-1|NA|TRBJ1-6|NA
CASSEAPPDRAALHF
TGTGCCAGCAGTGAAGCTCCCCCGGACCGAGCGGCCCTCCACTTT
>TRBV28|NA|TRBJ2-1|NA
CASSLSGSPKDNEQFF
TGTGCCAGCAGTTTAAGTGGGAGCCCTAAGGACAATGAGCAGTTCTTC
>TRBV7-2|NA|TRBJ2-1|NA
CASSSLQGYNEQFF
TGTGCCAGCAGCTCCCTACAGGGATACAATGAGCAGTTCTTC
>TRBV28|once|TRBJ1-5|NA
CASSLDPRAEPQHF
TGTGCCAGCAGTTTAGATCCCAGGGCAGAGCCCCAGCATTTT
>TRBV7-8|NA|TRBJ2-5|NA
CASSYPGTGEETQYF
TGTGCCAGCAGCTACCCAGGGACGGGGGAAGAGACCCAGTACTTC
>TRBV6-6|NA|TRBJ2-7|NA
CASRGFVRGDYEQYF
TGTGCCAGCAGGGGGTTCGTTAGGGGTGACTACGAGCAGTACTTC
>TRBV6-1|NA|TRBJ1-2|NA
CASSLNNYGYTF
TGTGCCAGCAGTTTGAATAACTATGGCTACACCTTC
>TRBV15|NA|TRBJ1-4|TRBD1
CATSRGRGLDEKLFF
TGTGCCACCAGCAGAGGAAGGGGGCTCGATGAAAAACTGTTTTTT
>TRBV2|NA|TRBJ2-6|TRBD2
CASTAGGSTSGANVLTF
TGTGCCAGCACCGCGGGGGGGAGCACCTCTGGGGCCAACGTCCTGACTTTC
>TRBV7-9|NA|TRBJ2-5|NA
CASSLALRTWKETQYF
TGTGCCAGCAGCTTAGCGCTCCGGACGTGGAAAGAGACCCAGTACTTC
>TRBV7-3|NA|TRBJ2-1|TRBD2
CASSSSPGGSYNEQFF
TGTGCCAGCAGCTCCAGTCCGGGCGGGAGCTACAATGAGCAGTTCTTC
>TRBV6-1|NA|TRBJ1-5|NA
CASSERQTSQPQHF
TGTGCCAGCAGTGAGAGGCAGACCAGTCAGCCCCAGCATTTT
>TRBV29-1|NA|TRBJ1-2|NA
CSGGWGTGESGYTF
TGCAGCGGAGGATGGGGGACCGGCGAATCTGGCTACACCTTC
>TRBV9|NA|TRBJ2-5|TRBD2
CASSKEREGLETQYF
TGTGCCAGCAGCAAGGAGCGGGAGGGCTTAGAGACCCAGTACTTC
>TRBV13|NA|TRBJ1-2|NA
CASSFLETASNYGYTF
TGTGCCAGCAGCTTCTTGGAAACAGCCTCTAACTATGGCTACACCTTC
>TRBV18|NA|TRBJ2-2|TRBD2
CASSPLDAGAGELFF
TGTGCCAGCTCACCTCTCGACGCGGGGGCCGGGGAGCTGTTTTTT
>TRBV4-2|few|TRBJ2-3|NA
CASSQVALDQYF
TGTGCCAGCAGCCAAGTAGCACTAGATCAGTATTTT
>TRBV7-6|NA|TRBJ1-2|NA
CASSSTAGLPEYGYTF
TGTGCCAGCAGCTCGACGGCAGGGCTGCCGGAGTATGGCTACACCTTC
>TRBV6-1|NA|TRBJ2-7|TRBD1
CASRLHRGTYEQYF
TGTGCCAGCAGACTACACAGGGGTACCTACGAGCAGTACTTC
>TRBV7-2|NA|TRBJ2-3|NA
CASSFGHTTDTQYF
TGTGCCAGCAGCTTCGGTCATACCACAGATACGCAGTATTTT
>TRBV7-2|NA|TRBJ2-7|NA
CASRETGTAYEQYF
TGTGCCAGCAGAGAAACCGGGACGGCCTACGAGCAGTACTTC
>TRBV19|NA|TRBJ2-1|NA
CASTLTQGLSRNEQFF
TGTGCCAGCACACTCACTCAGGGATTATCGCGCAATGAGCAGTTCTTC
>TRBV5-8|NA|TRBJ2-2|NA
CASSLRGQGHNGELFF
TGTGCCAGCAGCTTGAGGGGACAAGGACATAACGGGGAGCTGTTTTTT
>TRBV9|once|TRBJ2-6|NA
CADGASGANVLTF
TGTGCCGATGGAGCGTCTGGGGCCAACGTCCTGACTTTC
>TRBV18|NA|TRBJ1-2|TRBD1
CASSPGQGALYVYGYTF
TGTGCCAGCTCACCCGGACAGGGGGCGCTTTATGTCTATGGCTACACCTTC
>TRBV6-5|once|TRBJ2-1|NA
CASTEGRNEQFF
TGTGCCAGCACTGAAGGGAGGAATGAGCAGTTCTTC
>TRBV9|NA|TRBJ2-1|NA
CASSAEPTLVSYNEQFF
TGTGCCAGCAGCGCGGAGCCCACACTAGTGTCCTACAATGAGCAGTTCTTC
>TRBV5-4|NA|TRBJ1-2|NA
CASSFRGGNGYTF
TGTGCCAGCAGCTTCAGGGGTGGAAATGGCTACACCTTC
>TRBV6-5|NA|TRBJ1-1|NA
CASTWPQGTTEAFF
TGTGCCAGCACTTGGCCTCAGGGGACAACTGAAGCTTTCTTT
>TRBV7-3|once|TRBJ2-2|TRBD2
CASSLNPSGSGTGELFF
TGTGCCAGCAGCTTAAACCCTAGCGGGAGCGGCACCGGGGAGCTGTTTTTT
>TRBV11-2|NA|TRBJ1-1|NA
CASSLAGLRTEAFF
TGTGCCAGCAGCTTAGCTGGGTTACGAACTGAAGCTTTCTTT
>TRBV5-1|NA|TRBJ2-7|NA
CASSLGRVASDEQYF
TGCGCCAGCAGCTTGGGCCGGGTTGCTAGCGACGAGCAGTACTTC
>TRBV2|NA|TRBJ1-5|TRBD1
CASSEGTGGVQPQHF
TGTGCCAGCAGTGAAGGGACAGGGGGCGTTCAGCCCCAGCATTTT
>TRBV6-1|few|TRBJ2-5|TRBD2
CASSDIAGEETQYF
TGTGCCAGCAGTGATATAGCGGGGGAAGAGACCCAGTACTTC
>TRBV27|NA|TRBJ2-3|NA
CASSLVPGEATDTQYF
TGTGCCAGCAGTTTAGTCCCGGGGGAGGCCACAGATACGCAGTATTTT
>TRBV2|NA|TRBJ1-2|NA
CASSAIEALNYGYTF
TGTGCCAGCAGTGCAATCGAGGCTCTTAACTATGGCTACACCTTC
>TRBV4-3|NA|TRBJ1-5|NA
CASSQDRGDQPQHF
TGCGCCAGCAGCCAAGATAGGGGGGACCAGCCCCAGCATTTT
>TRBV25-1|NA|TRBJ1-2|TRBD1
CASSDQQIRDSSGYTF
TGTGCCAGCAGTGACCAACAAATCAGGGACAGCTCTGGCTACACCTTC
>TRBV7-9|few|TRBJ1-3|TRBD1
CASSRASGTGGNTIYF
TGTGCCAGCAGTCGAGCTAGTGGGACAGGGGGAAACACCATATATTTT
>TRBV19|few|TRBJ2-2|NA
CASRSTGELFF
TGTGCCAGTCGTAGCACCGGGGAGCTGTTTTTT
>TRBV5-1|NA|TRBJ2-7|NA
CASSLVGVAGDEQYF
TGCGCCAGCAGCTTGGTCGGAGTCGCAGGCGACGAGCAGTACTTC
>TRBV6-5|NA|TRBJ1-2|NA
CASSSRDRPYGYTF
TGTGCCAGCAGTAGCCGGGACCGCCCCTATGGCTACACCTTC
>TRBV4-3|NA|TRBJ1-1|NA
CASSLRGGPATEAFF
TGCGCCAGCAGTCTCCGTGGGGGCCCGGCCACTGAAGCTTTCTTT
>TRBV18|NA|TRBJ1-1|NA
CASSRERDTEAFF
TGTGCCAGCTCCCGGGAAAGGGACACTGAAGCTTTCTTT
>TRBV27|NA|TRBJ2-3|NA
CASSNAAAAGTQYF
TGTGCCAGCAGCAACGCGGCGGCTGCGGGTACGCAGTATTTT
>TRBV4-2|NA|TRBJ1-2|NA
CASSQVASRANYGYTF
TGTGCCAGCAGCCAAGTTGCCTCCAGGGCTAACTATGGCTACACCTTC